This T cell receptor (beta chain) was sequenced for a study of early T cells in non-severe SARS-CoV-2 infection. Across the study: Sequenced material consisted of bulk RNA (from unsorted whole blood), and chains were unpaired.

This clonotype showed up many times. Antigen unknown. Unique molecular identifiers were attached to individual cDNA molecules. TCRdb re-analysed the 5' RACE reads in MiXCR, keeping a single row per CDR3 protein. The sample holds tens of thousands of distinct CDR3 sequences; 3.9% are singletons and the top ten take 10%. The CDR3 is made up of 16 amino acids. The germline V gene has CDR1 MGHDK and CDR2 SYGVNS. Trimming at V came to 4 bases and at J to 3 bases, leaving 4 bases not matched to a gene. Notes on the study in general: Database matching using VDJdb favored anti-spike CD8 responses, with private and CD4 specificities left missing.

Sequenced sample: whole blood. The sequence derives from an adult who was a healthcare worker with PCR-confirmed SARS-CoV-2 infection or an uninfected control (not recorded which). The chain links TRBV25-1 to TRBJ2-1, with 12 bases lining up with TRBD2. As DNA, the CDR3 is TGTGCCAGCAGTGCTAGCGGGAGGGGGGTCTACAATGAGCAGTTCTTC. Its translation is CASSASGRGVYNEQFF.